This T cell receptor beta chain was retrieved from a study of T cell repertoires in cytomegalovirus infection. Study in general: Matching HLA type, along with CMV infection, was indicated by public TCR beta signatures. Overall study results and limits: The study found HLA-C-restricted CMV-specific TCR beta clonotypes dominating the ex vivo response.

The CDR3 has 13 amino acids. The junction had 2 bases not matched to a gene; V was cut back by 7 bases and J by 5 bases. Germline values: CDR1 SNHLY, CDR2 FYNNEI. TCRdb re-called the reads with MiXCR, one entry per CDR3 protein. The data contain some 320,000 distinct CDR3 sequences, 8% to 10% of them singletons. Points on this clonotype: Its antigen is undetermined.

V usage is TRBV2 and J usage is TRBJ1-4, with TRBD1 matching 9 bases. The sequenced sample was PBMCs. This receptor was obtained from a human donor in good health (CMV status not recorded). Some clones in this sample may be carry-over from other donors' samples. CDR3: CASIGTGNEKLFF. The DNA for the CDR3 is TGTGCCAGCATCGGGACAGGGAATGAAAAACTGTTTTTT.